This is a list of T cell receptor beta chains from one sample in a study of CD8 T cells in ankylosing spondylitis. TCRdb ran MiXCR on the 5' RACE reads and lists one entry per CDR3 protein. In the table there are some 120,000 distinct CDR3 sequences, over 6% of which are singletons. Sequencing was carried out using blood, either unsorted or a sorted T cell fraction (not recorded which). The receptors here all came from a male donor with ankylosing spondylitis or in good health (not recorded which). Each CDR3 is given with its conserved first and last residue. The D gene is left open where the match is weak. Rows give clone size only sometimes, using once, few, many, or a class for an expanded clone.

DNA,CDR3,V,D,J,size
TGTGCCAGCAGCGACAGTGGGGCCAACGTCCTGACTTTC,CASSDSGANVLTF,TRBV28,-,TRBJ2-6,many
TGTGCCAGCAGCCTCCAGGAAGACTCCTACGAGCAGTACTTC,CASSLQEDSYEQYF,TRBV11-1,-,TRBJ2-7,few
TGCAGTGCCCCACGGGGGGGCCGAAACGGGGAGCTGTTTTTT,CSAPRGGRNGELFF,TRBV20-1,TRBD2,TRBJ2-2,many
TGCAGTGCTAGAGATTACAGGGGCAATCAGCCCCAGCATTTT,CSARDYRGNQPQHF,TRBV20-1,-,TRBJ1-5,-
TGTGCCAGCAGCCGACAGGGGATAAACGAGCAGTACTTC,CASSRQGINEQYF,TRBV7-9,TRBD1,TRBJ2-7,many
TGCGCCAGCAGCTACGGGACAGGGCAAGAGACCCAGTACTTC,CASSYGTGQETQYF,TRBV5-1,TRBD1,TRBJ2-5,many
TGCGCCAGCAGCTTGGAGTCCGGGGCCAACGTCCTGACTTTC,CASSLESGANVLTF,TRBV5-1,-,TRBJ2-6,many
TGCGCCAGCAGCTTGGGGACAGGGAGGAATCAGCCCCAGCATTTT,CASSLGTGRNQPQHF,TRBV5-1,TRBD1,TRBJ1-5,many
TGTGCCAGCAGTTCCGTGGGTCCGGAGACCCAGTACTTC,CASSSVGPETQYF,TRBV28,-,TRBJ2-5,many
TGTGCCAGCAGTTGGGGCGGGGACACCTACGAGCAGTACTTC,CASSWGGDTYEQYF,TRBV12-3/TRBV12-4,-,TRBJ2-7,many
TGTGCCAGCAGCTTAGAGGGCGAAACAGGGGGCATTCAGTACTTC,CASSLEGETGGIQYF,TRBV7-2,TRBD1,TRBJ2-4,many
TGTGCCAGTTCCGACACCACACACGGATCTGACACTGAAGCTTTCTTT,CASSDTTHGSDTEAFF,TRBV27,-,TRBJ1-1,many
TGTGCCAGCTCACCAACGGGACGGCCCTACGAGCAGTACTTC,CASSPTGRPYEQYF,TRBV18,-,TRBJ2-7,-
TGTGCCAGCAGAACCGGGACGGACTATGGCTACACCTTC,CASRTGTDYGYTF,TRBV12-3/TRBV12-4,-,TRBJ1-2,many
TGTGCCAGCAGCTTAGATAAACAGGGGTATGGCTACACCTTC,CASSLDKQGYGYTF,TRBV7-9,TRBD1,TRBJ1-2,many
TGCGCCAGCAGCCCCGACAGGGGAAACACCGGGGAGCTGTTTTTT,CASSPDRGNTGELFF,TRBV5-1,TRBD1,TRBJ2-2,many
TGCGCCAGCAGCCAGGACAGGGCAACTAATGAAAAACTGTTTTTT,CASSQDRATNEKLFF,TRBV5-1,TRBD1,TRBJ1-4,many
TGTGCCAGCAGTGAAGGGGCGAGCTCCTACAATGAGCAGTTCTTC,CASSEGASSYNEQFF,TRBV2,-,TRBJ2-1,many
TGTGCCAGCAGTCGGGAACGAACAAGCCCAGCTTTCTTT,CASSRERTSPAFF,TRBV7-9,-,TRBJ1-1,many
TGCAGATTGGGGGTAGGCACTGAAGCTTTCTTT,CRLGVGTEAFF,TRBV29-1,-,TRBJ1-1,many
TGCGCCAGCAGCTGGGTAGGAGAGAGGCCCCGGTATGGCTACACCTTC,CASSWVGERPRYGYTF,TRBV5-1,-,TRBJ1-2,many
TGCAGCGTTGGACAGCGGGGGACCTACGAGCAGTACTTC,CSVGQRGTYEQYF,TRBV29-1,TRBD2,TRBJ2-7,many
TGTGCCAGCAGGTACAGGGATACCTACGAGCAGTACTTC,CASRYRDTYEQYF,TRBV7-8,-,TRBJ2-7,few
TGTGCCACCAGTGATCCGACAGGAAACTATGGCTACACCTTC,CATSDPTGNYGYTF,TRBV24-1,-,TRBJ1-2,many
TGTGCCAGCAGGTCCGTGGAGCCGGGCACTGAAGCTTTCTTT,CASRSVEPGTEAFF,TRBV7-6,-,TRBJ1-1,many
TGCAGTGCTAGAGCGGGGGGAAAACAAGAGACCCAGTACTTC,CSARAGGKQETQYF,TRBV20-1,TRBD2,TRBJ2-5,many
TGCGCCAGTAGCCCAGAGGTTAACTATGGCTACACCTTC,CASSPEVNYGYTF,TRBV5-1,-,TRBJ1-2,many
TGTGCCAGCAGTTCTCTTCCGGACAGTCAAGAGACCCAGTACTTC,CASSSLPDSQETQYF,TRBV2,-,TRBJ2-5,many
TGTGCCAGTAGAACTAGCGGGGGGGCTCTCTACAATGAGCAGTTCTTC,CASRTSGGALYNEQFF,TRBV19,TRBD2,TRBJ2-1,-
TGTGCCAGCAGCCAATGGGCTGGGGACACTGAAGCTTTCTTT,CASSQWAGDTEAFF,TRBV3-1,-,TRBJ1-1,many
TGCAGCGTACTGGACGGGAACAATCAGCCCCAGCATTTT,CSVLDGNNQPQHF,TRBV29-1,-,TRBJ1-5,many
TGTGCCAGCAGTTCGCAGGTAGAGACCCAGTACTTC,CASSSQVETQYF,TRBV12-3/TRBV12-4,-,TRBJ2-5,many
TGCGCCAGCAGCCAAGATCCCGGGTTCGAGCAGTACTTC,CASSQDPGFEQYF,TRBV4-1,-,TRBJ2-7,many
TGTGCCTGGAGGCTGAGCAGCCAGAATCAGCCCCAGCATTTT,CAWRLSSQNQPQHF,TRBV30,-,TRBJ1-5,many
TGTGCCAGCAGTTTTGGGCATGAGCAGTTCTTC,CASSFGHEQFF,TRBV28,-,TRBJ2-1,many
TGCGCCAGCAGCTTGGTGGAGGCGGGAGACCAAGAGACCCAGTACTTC,CASSLVEAGDQETQYF,TRBV5-1,TRBD2,TRBJ2-5,many
TGCAGCGTTGCCGGGAGAATGGCAGATACGCAGTATTTT,CSVAGRMADTQYF,TRBV29-1,-,TRBJ2-3,many
TGCAGTGCTTCAGAGCGGAGGCGGTCCTACAATGAGCAGTTCTTC,CSASERRRSYNEQFF,TRBV20-1,-,TRBJ2-1,many
TGCGCCAGCAGCTTGGACGTACAGGGTTTCGCTAACTATGGCTACACCTTC,CASSLDVQGFANYGYTF,TRBV5-1,-,TRBJ1-2,-
TGTGCCAGCAGCCAAGATCAGGAGAGGCAGCCCCAGCATTTT,CASSQDQERQPQHF,TRBV4-2,-,TRBJ1-5,many
TGCAGTGCTAGAGCCTTGGACGTTCCTACTAATTCACCCCTCCACTTT,CSARALDVPTNSPLHF,TRBV20-1,-,TRBJ1-6,many
TGCGCCAGCAGCTTGCTCTATGATGAGCAGTTCTTC,CASSLLYDEQFF,TRBV5-1,-,TRBJ2-1,many
TGTGCCAGCACTACAGGGACAGGGGATGAGCAGTACTTC,CASTTGTGDEQYF,TRBV6-1,TRBD1,TRBJ2-7,many
TGTGCCAGCAGCCGCGGGGTTAGCTCCTACAATGAGCAGTTCTTC,CASSRGVSSYNEQFF,TRBV12-3/TRBV12-4,-,TRBJ2-1,many